The rows below give T cell receptor beta chains drawn from one sample of a study of T cell changes during pregnancy in multiple sclerosis. The method was immunoSEQ multiplex PCR; TCRdb's version includes in-frame clones alone and lacks a portion of them. The profile covers more than 65,000 clones, with 75% to 90% appearing a single time and about 3% taken by the ten largest. The sequencing used peripheral blood, collected before pregnancy. All receptors derive from a female donor with multiple sclerosis, enrolled in a pregnancy study. Both conserved end residues are part of each CDR3. A D gene is named only where the DNA matches it firmly. Only part of the rows carry a size: once, few, many, or a class if the clone is expanded.

size	D	V	J	DNA	CDR3
NA	TRBD1	TRBV4-2	TRBJ2-2	TGTGCCAGCAGCCAAGATGGGGACAGGGGCTCCGGGGAGCTGTTTTTT	CASSQDGDRGSGELFF
NA	TRBD1	TRBV5-1	TRBJ2-2	TGCGCCAGCAGCCCTACAGGGGGGAACACCGGGGAGCTGTTTTTT	CASSPTGGNTGELFF
NA	NA	TRBV4-1	TRBJ2-2	TGCGCCAGCAGCCAAGGGCTTAGCGGTATGCGAACGAACACCGGGGAGCTGTTTTTT	CASSQGLSGMRTNTGELFF
NA	NA	TRBV6-5	TRBJ2-7	TGTGCCAGCACTACCTATGTCCCCGGGGGTGAGCAGTACTTC	CASTTYVPGGEQYF
NA	TRBD1	TRBV2	TRBJ1-1	TGTGCCAGCAGCCTGACAGGGCTAATGAACACTGAAGCTTTCTTT	CASSLTGLMNTEAFF
NA	NA	TRBV28	TRBJ1-2	TGTGCCAGCAGTGGTTCCGGGATACCAGCGGATGGCTACACCTTC	CASSGSGIPADGYTF
NA	NA	TRBV25-1	TRBJ2-5	TGTGCCAGCAGTCTACCGGGACTCGACCGCCAAGAGACCCAGTACTTC	CASSLPGLDRQETQYF
NA	TRBD1	TRBV5-1	TRBJ1-5	TGCGCCAGCAGCTTGGGCCCGGGACAGGGCCATCAGCCCCAGCATTTT	CASSLGPGQGHQPQHF
NA	TRBD1	TRBV29-1	TRBJ1-2	TGCAGCGCGAAGGGACAGGGAGATGGCTACACCTTC	CSAKGQGDGYTF
NA	NA	TRBV6-5	TRBJ1-3	TGTGCCAGCAGTTACTCCGGGGGGACTGGAAACACCATATATTTT	CASSYSGGTGNTIYF
NA	TRBD1	TRBV4-3	TRBJ1-2	TGCGCCAGCAGCCAAGAATTTGGCTGGGACAGGGTCTATGGCTACACCTTC	CASSQEFGWDRVYGYTF
NA	NA	TRBV5-1	TRBJ2-2	TGCGCCAGCAGCTCCGGGACTGCCTCCACCGGGGAGCTGTTTTTT	CASSSGTASTGELFF
NA	NA	TRBV11-3	TRBJ2-1	TGTGCCAGCAGCTCATGGGGAGAGAGGGAGTCGGACAATGAGCAGTTCTTC	CASSSWGERESDNEQFF
NA	TRBD1	TRBV10-2	TRBJ2-7	TGCGCCAGCCTGGGGGACAGCACCTACGAGCAGTACTTC	CASLGDSTYEQYF
NA	NA	TRBV5-1	TRBJ1-1	TGCGCCAGCAGCCTGGGTTTGGGGGGTGGGAAAACTGAAGCTTTCTTT	CASSLGLGGGKTEAFF
once	NA	TRBV27	TRBJ1-4	TGTGCCAGCAGTTCCAGGACTGCAACTAATGAAAAACTGTTTTTT	CASSSRTATNEKLFF
NA	NA	TRBV27	TRBJ1-2	TGTGCCAGCAGTTACGACGGGGTAACTAAGGACTATGGCTACACCTTC	CASSYDGVTKDYGYTF
once	TRBD2	TRBV5-1	TRBJ2-1	TGCGCCAGCAGCTGGACTAGCGGGCCGCCTAATGAGCAGTTCTTC	CASSWTSGPPNEQFF
NA	NA	TRBV5-6	TRBJ1-4	TGTGCCAGCAGCTTAGGAGGGAATGAAAAACTGTTTTTT	CASSLGGNEKLFF
NA	TRBD1	TRBV5-6	TRBJ1-1	TGTGCCAGCAGTCCGCTCGGACAGGGCGGATGGTACACTGAAGCTTTCTTT	CASSPLGQGGWYTEAFF
NA	TRBD2	TRBV4-2	TRBJ2-1	TGTGCCACCTCCCCCCTAGCGGGAGGCGACAATGAGCAGTTCTTC	CATSPLAGGDNEQFF
NA	TRBD1	TRBV5-4	TRBJ2-3	TGTGCCAGCAGTTCCGACAGGGACACAGATACGCAGTATTTT	CASSSDRDTDTQYF
NA	NA	TRBV5-4	TRBJ2-2	TGTGCCATTTCCCAGGGGGCGCGGGGGGGCCCCGGGGAGCTGTTTTTT	CAISQGARGGPGELFF
NA	TRBD1	TRBV7-2	TRBJ2-1	TGTGCCAGCAGCTTGGCCATAGGGACAGGGAGAAATGAGCAGTTCTTC	CASSLAIGTGRNEQFF
NA	TRBD2	TRBV5-1	TRBJ2-7	TGCGCCAGCAGCTTAACTAGCGGGACCTACGAGCAGTACTTC	CASSLTSGTYEQYF
once	NA	TRBV5-1	TRBJ2-2	TGCGCCAGCAGCTTGGATGGCAGTGCCGGGGAGCTGTTTTTT	CASSLDGSAGELFF
NA	NA	TRBV28	TRBJ1-5	TGTGCCAGCAGTTTACTCCCTTCTCCGAGCAATCAGCCCCAGCATTTT	CASSLLPSPSNQPQHF
NA	TRBD2	TRBV7-2	TRBJ2-3	TGTGCCAGCAGCTCAGTAGCGGGGGGGACAGATACGCAGTATTTT	CASSSVAGGTDTQYF
NA	NA	TRBV6-5	TRBJ2-5	TGTGCCAGCAGTTGGGGCGAGGCCTCATTGACCCAGTACTTC	CASSWGEASLTQYF
NA	TRBD1	TRBV6-6	TRBJ1-4	TGTGCCAGCAGCTCGAGACAGGGGGCCGGGGAAAAACTGTTTTTT	CASSSRQGAGEKLFF
NA	TRBD1	TRBV5-1	TRBJ1-6	TGCGCCAGCAGCCTACTAAGGACAGGCAGCTCCTATAATTCACCCCTCCACTTT	CASSLLRTGSSYNSPLHF
NA	TRBD2	TRBV10-1	TRBJ2-1	TGCGCCAGCAGTGGGATGACTAGCGGGGCCTACAATGAGCAGTTCTTC	CASSGMTSGAYNEQFF
NA	TRBD1	TRBV29-1	TRBJ2-1	TGCAGCGGGCAGAGGGGACAGGGTTTGGAGCAGTTCTTC	CSGQRGQGLEQFF